Listed below are T cell receptor beta chains from one sample, sequenced in a study of cytomegalovirus exposure and HLA in healthy donors. The data were produced by immunoSEQ multiplex PCR, yet TCRdb's version contains in-frame clones alone and is incomplete. The repertoire holds under 200,000 clones, with 75% to 80% as singletons. Sequencing was carried out using PBMCs. The receptors originated from a woman aged 25 to 39 in good health and CMV-seropositive. The CDR3 runs from the conserved cysteine through the conserved F or W. A D gene is named only where the DNA matches it firmly. Expanded clones are given a class, and other clones once, few, many or no size at all.

size: NA
J: TRBJ2-2
D: NA
length: 15
V: TRBV25-1
DNA: TGTGCCAGCAGTGAATTCGCCAGAGGAACCGGGGAGCTGTTTTTT
CDR3: CASSEFARGTGELFF

size: NA
J: TRBJ2-7
D: NA
length: 11
V: TRBV29-1
DNA: TGCAGCGTTAGTACTAGCTACGAGCAGTACTTC
CDR3: CSVSTSYEQYF

size: NA
J: TRBJ2-3
D: TRBD2
length: 15
V: TRBV6-6
DNA: TGTGCCAGCAGATGGACTAGCGGGAGCACAGATACGCAGTATTTT
CDR3: CASRWTSGSTDTQYF

size: NA
J: TRBJ2-2
D: NA
length: 15
V: TRBV11-3
DNA: TGTGCCAGCAGCTTAGATCCTGGGAGCACCGGGGAGCTGTTTTTT
CDR3: CASSLDPGSTGELFF

size: NA
J: TRBJ1-1
D: TRBD1
length: 16
V: TRBV7-9
DNA: TGTGCCAGCAGCTCCCTAACAGGGGGCGTAGGGACTGAAGCTTTCTTT
CDR3: CASSSLTGGVGTEAFF

size: NA
J: TRBJ1-1
D: TRBD1
length: 14
V: TRBV6-5
DNA: TGTGCCAGCAGTTACTACAGGGGGTACTCTGAAGCTTTCTTT
CDR3: CASSYYRGYSEAFF

size: once
J: TRBJ1-1
D: NA
length: 14
V: TRBV6-5
DNA: TGTGCCAGCAGTTACTCGAGGATTGGAGGTGAAGCTTTCTTT
CDR3: CASSYSRIGGEAFF

size: few
J: TRBJ1-1
D: NA
length: 15
V: TRBV4-1
DNA: TGCGCCAGCAGCCAACGAGGAGTCCTGAACACTGAAGCTTTCTTT
CDR3: CASSQRGVLNTEAFF

size: many
J: TRBJ1-1
D: TRBD1
length: 14
V: TRBV28
DNA: TGTGCCAGCAGTTTAAACTTGGACAGGGGAGAAGCTTTCTTT
CDR3: CASSLNLDRGEAFF

size: NA
J: TRBJ2-5
D: TRBD1
length: 15
V: TRBV6-1
DNA: TGTGCCAGCAGTGAGGCGACAGGGACACAAGAGACCCAGTACTTC
CDR3: CASSEATGTQETQYF

size: few
J: TRBJ1-6
D: NA
length: 14
V: TRBV6-5
DNA: TGTGCCAGCAGGTCGGCAGGAATTAATTCACCCCTCCACTTT
CDR3: CASRSAGINSPLHF

size: NA
J: TRBJ2-1
D: NA
length: 15
V: TRBV5-4
DNA: TGTGCCAGCAGCTTACCCCCTGACAGTTACAATGAGCAGTTCTTC
CDR3: CASSLPPDSYNEQFF

size: NA
J: TRBJ1-4
D: NA
length: 14
V: TRBV27
DNA: TGTGCCAGCAGTTTATCGTTAGGAGGGGAAAAACTGTTTTTT
CDR3: CASSLSLGGEKLFF

size: few
J: TRBJ2-7
D: TRBD2
length: 15
V: TRBV15
DNA: TGTGCCACCAGCCGGACTAGCGGGAGCTCCTACGAGCAGTACTTC
CDR3: CATSRTSGSSYEQYF

size: NA
J: TRBJ2-1
D: TRBD2
length: 15
V: TRBV15
DNA: TGTGCCACCAGCAGAAGTTCCGGGAGGGCCAATGAGCAGTTCTTC
CDR3: CATSRSSGRANEQFF

size: few
J: TRBJ2-7
D: NA
length: 15
V: TRBV4-3
DNA: TGCGCCAGCAGCCAAGACCCCGGGAGTGACTACGAGCAGTACTTC
CDR3: CASSQDPGSDYEQYF

size: NA
J: TRBJ2-7
D: NA
length: 13
V: TRBV6-1
DNA: TGTGCCAGCAATTGGCGGGTTGAGCACGAGCAGTACTTC
CDR3: CASNWRVEHEQYF

size: NA
J: TRBJ1-2
D: NA
length: 15
V: TRBV5-1
DNA: TGCGCCAGCAGCTTGGCGGGGAACAGTTACTATGGCTACACCTTC
CDR3: CASSLAGNSYYGYTF

size: NA
J: TRBJ2-3
D: TRBD2
length: 13
V: TRBV2
DNA: TGTGCCAGCAGTGAGGGGACTAAAGTTGGGCAGTATTTT
CDR3: CASSEGTKVGQYF

size: NA
J: TRBJ2-2
D: NA
length: 15
V: TRBV7-9
DNA: TGTGCCAGCAGCTTCCCAGGTTTGGGCACCGGGGAGCTGTTTTTT
CDR3: CASSFPGLGTGELFF

size: NA
J: TRBJ1-6
D: TRBD1
length: 16
V: TRBV7-9
DNA: TGTGCCAGCAGCCCCTCATCTGGACAGGGAACTTCACCCCTCCACTTT
CDR3: CASSPSSGQGTSPLHF

size: once
J: TRBJ2-7
D: NA
length: 13
V: TRBV6-6
DNA: TGTGCCAGCAGATCAGGGGGGTCCTACGAGCAGTACTTC
CDR3: CASRSGGSYEQYF

size: NA
J: TRBJ2-5
D: TRBD2
length: 18
V: TRBV4-2
DNA: TGTGCCAGCAGCCAAGATCCCACTAGCGGGGGTTCTCAAGAGACCCAGTACTTC
CDR3: CASSQDPTSGGSQETQYF

size: NA
J: TRBJ1-2
D: NA
length: 16
V: TRBV27
DNA: TGTGCCAGCAGTTTACAAAGACTACTCGACAGGTCTGGCTACACCTTC
CDR3: CASSLQRLLDRSGYTF

size: NA
J: TRBJ2-7
D: NA
length: 13
V: TRBV29-1
DNA: TGCAGCGTTGAGACAGGTACGAGCAACGAGCAGTACTTC
CDR3: CSVETGTSNEQYF

size: NA
J: TRBJ1-1
D: TRBD1
length: 19
V: TRBV15
DNA: TGTGCCACCAGCAGCCACCTAGGAGGGACAGGGGGGTTCAATACTGAAGCTTTCTTT
CDR3: CATSSHLGGTGGFNTEAFF

size: NA
J: TRBJ1-5
D: TRBD1
length: 12
V: TRBV7-2
DNA: TGTGCCAGCACTGACAGGGGAAAGCCCCAGCATTTT
CDR3: CASTDRGKPQHF

size: NA
J: TRBJ1-1
D: NA
length: 14
V: TRBV5-6
DNA: TGTGCCAGCAGCTTGCCATTGGTGGAGACTGAAGCTTTCTTT
CDR3: CASSLPLVETEAFF

size: once
J: TRBJ1-2
D: TRBD1
length: 18
V: TRBV7-9
DNA: TGTGCCAGCAGCTACGGGACAGGTCTGATGCTGTTTAACTATGGCTACACCTTC
CDR3: CASSYGTGLMLFNYGYTF

size: NA
J: TRBJ1-1
D: NA
length: 12
V: TRBV5-6
DNA: TGTGCCGTCGGGGAGGGCAACACTGAAGCTTTCTTT
CDR3: CAVGEGNTEAFF

size: NA
J: TRBJ2-7
D: TRBD2
length: 15
V: TRBV5-5
DNA: TGTGCCAGCAGCCGGGGGACTAGGACCTCGGACGAGCAGTACTTC
CDR3: CASSRGTRTSDEQYF

size: once
J: TRBJ1-5
D: NA
length: 16
V: TRBV23-1
DNA: TGCGCCAGCAGTCAAAAAAGGACAGCAACTAATCAGCCCCAGCATTTT
CDR3: CASSQKRTATNQPQHF

size: NA
J: TRBJ1-2
D: NA
length: 13
V: TRBV5-4
DNA: TGTGCCAGCAGCTTGCGGGGGGTGGATGGCTACACCTTC
CDR3: CASSLRGVDGYTF

size: NA
J: TRBJ2-3
D: TRBD2
length: 16
V: TRBV7-2
DNA: TGTGCCAGCAGCTTAGATTTGACTAGCGTCGCAGATACGCAGTATTTT
CDR3: CASSLDLTSVADTQYF

size: NA
J: TRBJ2-1
D: TRBD2
length: 16
V: TRBV28
DNA: TGTGCCAGCAGGGGATTGGGACTAGCGGGAGCAAATGAGCAGTTCTTC
CDR3: CASRGLGLAGANEQFF

size: NA
J: TRBJ2-2
D: TRBD2
length: 15
V: TRBV19
DNA: TGTGCCAGTAACTGGGGCGGGAGTGCAGCCGGGGAGCTGTTTTTT
CDR3: CASNWGGSAAGELFF

size: NA
J: TRBJ1-1
D: NA
length: 15
V: TRBV7-9
DNA: TGTGCCAGCAGCCCCGAGACAGATATGAACACTGAAGCTTTCTTT
CDR3: CASSPETDMNTEAFF

size: NA
J: TRBJ2-3
D: TRBD2
length: 17
V: TRBV5-6
DNA: TGTGCCAGCAGCTTGATAGTAGCGGGGGGCCTATCAGATACGCAGTATTTT
CDR3: CASSLIVAGGLSDTQYF

size: NA
J: TRBJ2-7
D: NA
length: 13
V: TRBV4-2
DNA: TGTGCCAGCAGCCATTCAGCGGGCTACGAGCAGTACTTC
CDR3: CASSHSAGYEQYF

size: NA
J: TRBJ2-2
D: NA
length: 16
V: TRBV10-3
DNA: TGTGCCATCACCATAGACAGCCCAACGAACACCGGGGAGCTGTTTTTT
CDR3: CAITIDSPTNTGELFF

size: NA
J: TRBJ2-3
D: TRBD1
length: 14
V: TRBV6-1
DNA: TGTGCCAGCAGTCGGGCAGGGGGTGGGGATACGCAGTATTTT
CDR3: CASSRAGGGDTQYF

size: NA
J: TRBJ2-7
D: NA
length: 15
V: TRBV11-2
DNA: TGTGCCAGCAGCTTATACGGATCTAGCTCCTACGAGCAGTACTTC
CDR3: CASSLYGSSSYEQYF

size: NA
J: TRBJ2-3
D: NA
length: 16
V: TRBV9
DNA: TGTGCCAGCAGCCGTGCTTTAGGCGGGAGCACAGATACGCAGTATTTT
CDR3: CASSRALGGSTDTQYF

size: few
J: TRBJ2-3
D: TRBD2
length: 15
V: TRBV15
DNA: TGTGCCACGAGCTTCCCGGCGGGGGGGCAAGATACGCAGTATTTT
CDR3: CATSFPAGGQDTQYF

size: NA
J: TRBJ2-5
D: NA
length: 14
V: TRBV19
DNA: TGTGCCAGTAGAGGACAGCAGGGAGGGGAGACCCAGTACTTC
CDR3: CASRGQQGGETQYF

size: NA
J: TRBJ1-2
D: NA
length: 13
V: TRBV6-5
DNA: TGTGCCAGCAGTTATCTATCGAGAGATGGCTACACCTTC
CDR3: CASSYLSRDGYTF

size: NA
J: TRBJ1-2
D: NA
length: 16
V: TRBV9
DNA: TGTGCCAGCAGCGTAAATAGCGTGGGCAGTAACTATGGCTACACCTTC
CDR3: CASSVNSVGSNYGYTF

size: NA
J: TRBJ2-7
D: TRBD1
length: 15
V: TRBV7-9
DNA: TGTGCCAGCAGCTATCTTGTGACAGGGTCCTACGAGCAGTACTTC
CDR3: CASSYLVTGSYEQYF

size: NA
J: TRBJ1-3
D: NA
length: 16
V: TRBV2
DNA: TGTGCCAGCAGTTACCCCCGAGGTGTGGATGGAAACACCATATATTTT
CDR3: CASSYPRGVDGNTIYF

size: NA
J: TRBJ1-2
D: TRBD1
length: 13
V: TRBV29-1
DNA: TGCAGCGTTGAAGATGAGGGGGCCAGCGGCTACACCTTC
CDR3: CSVEDEGASGYTF

size: NA
J: TRBJ1-2
D: NA
length: 11
V: TRBV19
DNA: TGTGCCAGTACGCCAGGGATTGGCTACACCTTC
CDR3: CASTPGIGYTF

size: NA
J: TRBJ2-7
D: TRBD1
length: 13
V: TRBV25-1
DNA: TGTGCCAGCAGTGGGGACAGAAACTACGAGCAGTACTTC
CDR3: CASSGDRNYEQYF

size: NA
J: TRBJ1-6
D: NA
length: 15
V: TRBV6-1
DNA: TGTGCCAGCAGTGAAGCATCCAGGGTCCTATCACCCCTCCACTTT
CDR3: CASSEASRVLSPLHF

size: NA
J: TRBJ1-4
D: NA
length: 16
V: TRBV4-3
DNA: TGCGCCAGCAGCCAAGATTTGGGACATGGCGATGAAAAACTGTTTTTT
CDR3: CASSQDLGHGDEKLFF

size: NA
J: TRBJ2-1
D: NA
length: 16
V: TRBV5-8
DNA: TGTGCCAGCAGCTTGGAAACTAGCCGATACTTCAATGAGCAGTTCTTC
CDR3: CASSLETSRYFNEQFF